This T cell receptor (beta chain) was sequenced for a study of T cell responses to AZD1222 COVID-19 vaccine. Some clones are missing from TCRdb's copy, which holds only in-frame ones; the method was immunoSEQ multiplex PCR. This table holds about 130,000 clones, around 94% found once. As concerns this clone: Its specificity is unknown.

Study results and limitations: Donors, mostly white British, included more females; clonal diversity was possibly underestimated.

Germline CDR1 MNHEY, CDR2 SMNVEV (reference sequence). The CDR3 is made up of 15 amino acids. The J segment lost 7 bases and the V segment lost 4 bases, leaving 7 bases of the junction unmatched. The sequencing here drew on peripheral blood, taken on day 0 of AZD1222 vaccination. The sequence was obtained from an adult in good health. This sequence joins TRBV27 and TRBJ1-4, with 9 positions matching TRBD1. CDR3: CASSWIQGAREKLFF. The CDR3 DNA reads TGTGCCAGCAGTTGGATACAGGGGGCGCGTGAAAAACTGTTTTTT.